The 27 T cell receptor beta chains below were found in one sample sequenced in a study of blood T cell repertoires in COVID-19. Some clones are missing from TCRdb's copy, which holds only in-frame ones; the method was immunoSEQ multiplex PCR. The table has about 190,000 clones, 70% to 90% seen once. Material for sequencing was peripheral blood. The receptors shown here come from a woman aged 40 to 50 who had recovered from COVID-19.

This chain links TRBV11-3 with TRBJ2-5; D is uncertain. This CDR3 is 13 amino acids long. Germline CDR1 is SGHNT and CDR2 is YENEEA. V dropped 5 bases and J dropped 2 bases, with 9 bases sitting between them. The CDR3 DNA reads as TGTGCCAGCAGCCCCGGTTGGCAAGAGACCCAGTACTTC. It codes for CASSPGWQETQYF.

The CDR3 is CASSLAGDAYNSPLHF. The CDR3 bases are TGCGCCAGCAGCTTGGCGGGGGATGCCTATAATTCACCCCTCCACTTT. The chain is built from TRBV5-1 and TRBJ1-6, with a tentative D call TRBD1 (5 bases). Looked up from germline, CDR1 is SGHRS and CDR2 is YFSETQ. The V end lost 0 bases, the J end lost 2 bases, and 9 bases lay between the germline ends. The CDR3 length is 16 residues.

V usage is TRBV9 and J usage is TRBJ2-7; TRBD2 agrees at 9 bases. V was pared by 3 bases and J by 6 bases, with 7 bases of the junction left unmatched. The CDR3 spans 14 residues. Germline CDR1 is SGDLS and CDR2 is YYNGEE. The CDR3: CASSEAGGRSEQYF. CDR3 in DNA: TGTGCCAGCAGCGAAGCGGGAGGAAGATCCGAGCAGTACTTC.

This clone was recorded a few times. The V call is TRBV19, the J call TRBJ1-3, with D hard to call. Germline V CDR1 and CDR2: LNHDA, SQIVND (reference sequence). This CDR3 is built from 14 residues. V lost 3 bases and J 8 bases, leaving 14 bases between the germline ends. DNA of the CDR3: TGTGCCAGTAGTATGACGGGATCTACGGACACCATATATTTT. This gives the protein CASSMTGSTDTIYF. The full variable domain, rest sourced from reference TRBV19 and TRBJ1-3, is DGGITQSPKYLFRKEGQNVTLSCEQNLNHDAMYWYRQDPGQGLRLIYYSQIVNDFQKGDIAEGYSVSREKKESFPLTVTSAQKNPTAFYLCASSMTGSTDTIYFGEGSWLTVV.

The V gene is TRBV9, the J gene TRBJ2-1; tentatively, D is TRBD2 (6 bases). V lost 4 bases and J lost 7, with 15 bases in between. Germline V gene lookup returns CDR1 SGDLS and CDR2 YYNGEE. This CDR3 is 14 amino acids long. CDR3 in amino acids: CASSPEGRGNEQFF. CDR3 in DNA: TGTGCCAGCAGCCCCGAGGGTCGGGGGAATGAGCAGTTCTTC.

The V and J genes are TRBV24-1 and TRBJ2-1; D unresolved. V lost 4 bases and J lost 4, with 13 bases in between. This CDR3 spans 15 amino acids. Germline loops: CDR1 KGHDR, CDR2 SFDVKD. The CDR3: CATSDPALPYNEQFF. CDR3 DNA: TGTGCCACCAGTGACCCAGCGTTACCTTACAATGAGCAGTTCTTC.

This clone has only a few counts. The chain carries TRBV7-8 and TRBJ2-1; 12 nucleotides agree with TRBD1. V was pared by 5 bases and J by 7 bases, with 6 bases of the junction left unmatched. The germline V gene has CDR1 SGHVS and CDR2 FQNEAQ. This CDR3 region has 15 residues. The CDR3 reads CASSLGTGGLNEQFF. DNA for the CDR3: TGTGCCAGCAGCCTCGGGACAGGGGGCTTGAATGAGCAGTTCTTC.

The chain carries TRBV27 and TRBJ2-1, with 12 nucleotides matching TRBD2. The germline CDR1 and CDR2 sequences are MNHEY and SMNVEV (reference sequence). The CDR3 totals 14 residues. Germline trimming cut 5 bases from V and 7 bases from J; bases unmatched to any gene: 3. CDR3: CASSDTSGRNEQFF. CDR3 bases: TGTGCCAGCAGTGACACTAGCGGGAGGAATGAGCAGTTCTTC.

The chain combines TRBV3-1 (or the pseudogene TRBV3-2) with TRBJ1-1, with TRBD1 matching over 8 bases. V lost 4 bases and J lost 0; bases outside the gene matches: 7. The CDR3 runs to 16 residues. Germline V gene sequence: CDR1 LGHDT, CDR2 YNNKEL (reference sequence). CDR3: CASSLRTGYMNTEAFF. The DNA of the CDR3 is TGTGCCAGCAGCCTGCGGACAGGGTACATGAACACTGAAGCTTTCTTT.

This clone was counted a single time. The rearrangement links TRBV28 to TRBJ2-2, with a tentative D call TRBD2 (7 bases). The CDR3 consists of 17 residues. Germline V gives CDR1 MDHEN, CDR2 SYDVKM. Trimming took 5 bases from V and 6 from J, leaving 22 bases between them. The CDR3 DNA sequence: TGTGCCAGCAGTACACCCTGGGGCACAGGGAGGGCCGGGGAGCTGTTTTTT. Translating gives CASSTPWGTGRAGELFF.

The CDR3 region is CASSTPSRTGFYNEQFF. The CDR3 DNA reads as TGTGCCAGTAGTACCCCCTCCCGGACAGGATTCTACAATGAGCAGTTCTTC. The chain has TRBV19 and TRBJ2-1; 7 bases agree with TRBD1. The CDR3 is 17 residues long. V trimming: 4 bases; J trimming: 3 bases; junction bases outside the gene matches: 12. Germline CDR1 and CDR2: LNHDA and SQIVND (reference sequence).

This clone was picked up one time. The chain combines TRBV19 with TRBJ2-7; 9 positions agree with TRBD2. V lost 3 bases and J lost 2; bases outside the gene matches: 11. The CDR3 is made up of 17 amino acids. The germline CDR1 and CDR2 sequences are LNHDA and SQIVND (reference sequence). The CDR3 nucleotides are TGTGCCAGTAGTATTTGGGGTAGCGGGAGTAACCCCTACGAGCAGTACTTC. This translates into CASSIWGSGSNPYEQYF.

This chain uses TRBV29-1 with TRBJ2-1; the match to TRBD2 covers 7 bases. CDR3 length: 16 residues. V lost 4 bases to trimming and J lost 3 bases; unmatched junction nucleotides: 12. Germline CDR1 SQVTM, CDR2 ANQGSEA. CDR3 sequence reads: CSVVPSTSRFYNEQFF. Here the CDR3 DNA reads TGCAGCGTTGTTCCCTCGACTAGCCGCTTCTACAATGAGCAGTTCTTC.

The rearrangement links TRBV18 to TRBJ2-7, with 9 positions matching TRBD1. Unmatched junction bases numbered 8, after V lost 3 bases and J lost 2 bases. The CDR3 contains 16 residues. Germline V gene sequence: CDR1 KGHSH, CDR2 LQKENI. DNA for the CDR3: TGTGCCAGCTCACCCCAGACCGGGACAGGGCCCTACGAGCAGTACTTC. Translated, it gives CASSPQTGTGPYEQYF. The whole variable domain, filled in from reference TRBV18 and TRBJ2-7, reads NAGVMQNPRHLVRRRGQEARLRCSPMKGHSHVYWYRQLPEEGLKFMVYLQKENIIDESGMPKERFSAEFPKEGPSILRIQQVVRGDSAAYFCASSPQTGTGPYEQYFGPGTRLTVT.

This rearrangement joins TRBV3-1 (or the pseudogene TRBV3-2) to TRBJ2-4, with 14 bases that match TRBD2. Germline-derived CDR1 and CDR2 are LGHDT and YNNKEL (reference sequence). The CDR3 covers 20 residues. J was trimmed by 0 bases and V by 5 bases; bases with no gene match: 12. CDR3 region: CASSYSFGTSGGIAKNIQYF. The CDR3 region has the DNA TGTGCCAGCAGCTACTCCTTCGGGACTAGCGGGGGAATAGCCAAAAACATTCAGTACTTC.

V usage is TRBV4-1 and J usage is TRBJ1-2; the D is unclear. Trimming cost V 0 bases and J 0 bases, with 5 bases left between them. The CDR3 is 14 residues long. CDR1 and CDR2 from the germline V gene are MGHRA and YSYEKL. CDR3 loop: CASSQDTANYGYTF. The CDR3 bases are TGCGCCAGCAGCCAAGATACAGCTAACTATGGCTACACCTTC.

The rearrangement joins TRBV5-6 to TRBJ1-1; TRBD1 might be the D (6 bases). The germline CDR1 and CDR2 sequences are SGHDT and YYEEEE. V shed 0 bases and J shed 10 bases, with 10 bases lying between them. CDR3 length: 12 amino acids. The CDR3 coding sequence is TGTGCCAGCAGCTTGGGGGGGCTGAGAGCTTTCTTT. This gives the protein CASSLGGLRAFF. Using reference TRBV5-6 and TRBJ1-1 for the parts outside the CDR3, the full variable domain is DAGVTQSPTHLIKTRGQQVTLRCSPKSGHDTVSWYQQALGQGPQFIFQYYEEEERQRGNFPDRFSGHQFPNYSSELNVNALLLGDSALYLCASSLGGLRAFFGQGTRLTVV.

The chain employs TRBV5-1 and TRBJ2-5, with D possibly matching TRBD2 (5 bases). The CDR3 sequence is 15 residues long. With 2 bases removed from V and 5 bases from J, the gap between germline ends came to 16 bases. Germline values: CDR1 SGHRS, CDR2 YFSETQ. CDR3 sequence: CASSLRLLEVETQYF. CDR3 sequence (DNA): TGCGCCAGCAGCTTACGACTACTGGAGGTGGAGACCCAGTACTTC.

V usage is TRBV7-9 and J usage is TRBJ1-1, with a weak D call TRBD1 (5 bases). Germline V lookup: CDR1 SEHNR, CDR2 FQNEAQ (reference sequence). The CDR3 loop spans 14 amino acids. V lost 5 bases to trimming and J lost 5 bases, with 15 bases between them. CDR3 loop: CASSPVGLETEAFF. Here the CDR3 DNA reads TGTGCCAGCAGCCCCGTGGGGCTCGAGACTGAAGCTTTCTTT.

The chain has TRBV19 and TRBJ1-4, with TRBD1 matching over 11 bases. The CDR3 contains 17 residues. Trimming took 7 bases from V and 3 from J; bases not matched to a gene: 10. Per the germline V gene, CDR1 is LNHDA and CDR2 is SQIVND (reference sequence). The CDR3 protein is CASTGTGGSLANEKLFF. CDR3 in DNA: TGTGCCAGTACGGGGACAGGGGGTTCATTGGCTAATGAAAAACTGTTTTTT.

This chain links TRBV19 with TRBJ2-3; a possible D gene is TRBD2 (6 bases). In germline, CDR1 is LNHDA, CDR2 SQIVND (reference sequence). The V end lost 7 bases, the J end lost 2 bases, and 13 bases lay between the germline ends. The CDR3 consists of 14 residues. CDR3 sequence (DNA): TGTGCCAGTACGGCGGGGCCTCTCACAGATACGCAGTATTTT. Protein product: CASTAGPLTDTQYF.

V and J are TRBV6-1 and TRBJ1-2; possible D gene TRBD1, 5 bases. Between the trimmed V and J ends, which lost 3 bases and 4 bases, there was a span of 12 bases. Germline CDR1 reads MNHNS; CDR2 reads SASEGT. The length of the CDR3 is 14 residues. CDR3 sequence: CASSDGVRGYGYTF. CDR3 DNA sequence: TGTGCCAGCAGTGATGGGGTTAGGGGCTATGGCTACACCTTC.

A single count supports this clone. In DNA form, the CDR3 reads TGTGCCAGCAGTCCTACCTTACAGGGGGCAGAAGCTTTCTTT. This sequence encodes CASSPTLQGAEAFF. This rearrangement joins TRBV27 to TRBJ1-1, with 9 bases identical to TRBD1. The CDR3 extends over 14 amino acids. The germline V gene encodes CDR1 MNHEY and CDR2 SMNVEV (reference sequence). V was pared by 5 bases and J by 8 bases, with 9 bases of the junction left unmatched.

The V call is TRBV5-1, the J call TRBJ2-7, with TRBD1 matching 12 bases. Germline V gene data show CDR1 as SGHRS and CDR2 as YFSETQ. This CDR3 spans 16 amino acids. The J segment lost 9 bases and the V segment lost 0 bases, leaving 10 bases of the junction unmatched. The CDR3 DNA reads as TGCGCCAGCAGCTTGGCCCCAGGGACAGGGGGCCCCTGGCAGTACTTC. Protein product: CASSLAPGTGGPWQYF. The entire variable domain, with the rest obtained from reference TRBV5-1 and TRBJ2-7, is as follows: KAGVTQTPRYLIKTRGQQVTLSCSPISGHRSVSWYQQTPGQGLQFLFEYFSETQRNKGNFPGRFSGRQFSNSRSEMNVSTLELGDSALYLCASSLAPGTGGPWQYFGPGTRLTVT.

The chain is built from TRBV7-8 and TRBJ2-3; D is undetermined. Germline values: CDR1 SGHVS, CDR2 FQNEAQ. The CDR3 is made up of 12 amino acids. With 3 bases removed from V and 7 bases from J, the gap between germline ends came to 8 bases. The CDR3 nucleotides are TGTGCCAGCAGCTTCGAGCGATATACGCAGTATTTT. Protein sequence: CASSFERYTQYF.

The chain uses TRBV5-1 and TRBJ1-2, with 8 bases aligning to TRBD1. V was clipped by 0 bases and J by 8 bases; unmatched bases: 9. The CDR3 is 15 residues long. CDR1 and CDR2 from the germline V gene are SGHRS and YFSETQ. This chain's CDR3 is CASSLVPRTGSGYTF. The CDR3 region has the DNA TGCGCCAGCAGCTTGGTACCAAGGACAGGGAGCGGCTACACCTTC.

The chain carries TRBV11-2 and TRBJ2-7; 8 positions match TRBD2. Germline CDR1 reads SGHAT; CDR2 reads FQNNGV. Trimming cost V 5 bases and J 2 bases; bases outside gene matches: 11. The length of the CDR3 is 16 residues. In nucleotides, the CDR3 is TGTGCCAGCAGCCCCCTGGTTCCAGCGGGGGCCTACGAGCAGTACTTC. Translating it yields CASSPLVPAGAYEQYF.